This T cell receptor beta chain was identified during a study of OX40 agonist ivuxolimab in advanced cancers. Overall study: Every 2 weeks, patients got intravenous ivuxolimab at one of six dose levels (0.01-10 mg/kg).

Study outcomes and limitations: With doses of 0.1 to 3.0 mg/kg, CD4+ and CD8+ blood T cells had undergone clonal expansion by week 6. Among T cells, CD8+ cells averaged more expanded clones than CD4+ cells.

Concerning this clone: The antigen is unknown.

The germline V gene encodes CDR1 SNHLY and CDR2 FYNNEI. Trimming shortened V by 5 bases and J by 2 bases, and 10 bases separated the two germline ends. The CDR3 covers 14 residues. Clones were read by immunoSEQ multiplex PCR, and TCRdb kept only the in-frame ones, dropping some. This sample has roughly 66,000 clones, with about 80% found just once. This sequence was found in an adult with an advanced solid tumor such as melanoma, head and neck, liver or kidney cancer. The chain recombines TRBV2 with TRBJ1-5, with no clear D. The sequencing used CD4+ or CD8+ T cells sorted from blood, collected in a trial of the OX40 agonist ivuxolimab. The CDR3 loop is CASSPEGGNQPQHF. DNA of the CDR3: TGTGCCAGCAGTCCCGAGGGAGGCAATCAGCCCCAGCATTTT.